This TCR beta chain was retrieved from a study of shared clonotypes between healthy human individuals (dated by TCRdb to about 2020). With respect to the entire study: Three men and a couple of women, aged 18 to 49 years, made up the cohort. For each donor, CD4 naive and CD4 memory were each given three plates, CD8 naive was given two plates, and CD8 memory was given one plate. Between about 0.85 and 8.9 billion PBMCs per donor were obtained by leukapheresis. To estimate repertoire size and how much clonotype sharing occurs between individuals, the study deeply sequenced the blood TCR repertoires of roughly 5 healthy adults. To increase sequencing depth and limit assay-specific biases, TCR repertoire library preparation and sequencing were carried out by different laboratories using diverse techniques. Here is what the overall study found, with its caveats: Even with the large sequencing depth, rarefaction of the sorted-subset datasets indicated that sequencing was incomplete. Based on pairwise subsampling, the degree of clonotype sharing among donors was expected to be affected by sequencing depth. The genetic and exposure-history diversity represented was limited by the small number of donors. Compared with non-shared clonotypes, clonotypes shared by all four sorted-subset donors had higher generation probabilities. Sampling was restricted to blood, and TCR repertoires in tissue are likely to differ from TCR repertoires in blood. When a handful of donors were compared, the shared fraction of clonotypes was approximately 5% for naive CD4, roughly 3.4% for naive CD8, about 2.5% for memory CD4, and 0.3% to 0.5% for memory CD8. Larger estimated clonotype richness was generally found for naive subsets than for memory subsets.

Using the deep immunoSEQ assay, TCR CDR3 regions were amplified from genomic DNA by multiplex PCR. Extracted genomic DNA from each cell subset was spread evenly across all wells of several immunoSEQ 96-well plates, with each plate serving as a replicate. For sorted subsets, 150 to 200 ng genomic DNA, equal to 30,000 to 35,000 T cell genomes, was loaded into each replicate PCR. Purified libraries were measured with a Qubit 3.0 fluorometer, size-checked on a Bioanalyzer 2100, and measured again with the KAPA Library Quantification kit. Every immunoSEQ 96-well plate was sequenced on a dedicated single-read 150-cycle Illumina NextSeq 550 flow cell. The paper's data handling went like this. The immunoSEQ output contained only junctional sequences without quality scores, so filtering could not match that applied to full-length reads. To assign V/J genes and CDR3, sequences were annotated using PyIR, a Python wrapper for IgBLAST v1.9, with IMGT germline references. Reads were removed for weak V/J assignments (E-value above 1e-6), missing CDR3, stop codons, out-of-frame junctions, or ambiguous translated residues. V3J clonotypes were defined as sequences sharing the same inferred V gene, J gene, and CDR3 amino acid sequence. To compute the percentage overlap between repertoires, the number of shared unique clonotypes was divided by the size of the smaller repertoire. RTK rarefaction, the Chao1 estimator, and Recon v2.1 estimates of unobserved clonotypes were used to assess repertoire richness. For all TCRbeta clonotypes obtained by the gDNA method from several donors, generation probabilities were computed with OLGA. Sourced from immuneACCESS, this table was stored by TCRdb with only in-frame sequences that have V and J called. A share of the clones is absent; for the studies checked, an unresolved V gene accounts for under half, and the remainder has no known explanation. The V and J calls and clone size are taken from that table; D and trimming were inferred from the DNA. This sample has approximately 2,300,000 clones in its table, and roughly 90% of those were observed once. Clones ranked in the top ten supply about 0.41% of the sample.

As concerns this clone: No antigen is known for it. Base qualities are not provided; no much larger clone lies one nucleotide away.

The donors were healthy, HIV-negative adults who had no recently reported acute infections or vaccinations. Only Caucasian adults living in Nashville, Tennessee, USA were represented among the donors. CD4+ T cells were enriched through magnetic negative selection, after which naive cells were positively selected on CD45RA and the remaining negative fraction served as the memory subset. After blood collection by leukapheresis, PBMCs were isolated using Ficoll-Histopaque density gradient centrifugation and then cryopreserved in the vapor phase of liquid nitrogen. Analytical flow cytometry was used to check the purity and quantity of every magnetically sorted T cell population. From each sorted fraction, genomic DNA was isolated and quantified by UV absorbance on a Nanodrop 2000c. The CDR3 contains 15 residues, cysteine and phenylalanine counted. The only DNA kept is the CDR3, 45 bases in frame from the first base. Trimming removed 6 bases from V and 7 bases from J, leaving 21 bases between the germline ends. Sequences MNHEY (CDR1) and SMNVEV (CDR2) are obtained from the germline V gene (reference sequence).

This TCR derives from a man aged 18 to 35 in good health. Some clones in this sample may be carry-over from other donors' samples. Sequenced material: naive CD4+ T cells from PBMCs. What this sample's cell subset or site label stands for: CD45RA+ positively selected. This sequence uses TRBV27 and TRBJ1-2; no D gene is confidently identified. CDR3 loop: CASRGLGMGLFGYTF. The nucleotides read TGTGCCAGCAGGGGTCTCGGGATGGGTCTGTTTGGCTACACCTTC.